This TCR beta chain was captured by sequencing in a study of beta chain features in type 1 diabetes. Study overall: No patient-donor differences in age, gender, total cells or subset yield.

Germline V lookup: CDR1 KGHSH, CDR2 LQKENI. V lost 6 bases and J 6 bases, leaving 27 bases between the germline ends. This CDR3 is 17 amino acids long. General study points: VDJ junctions sequenced from type 1 diabetes patients showed fewer insertions and more deletions.

As concerns this clone: Its target is unknown.

CD45RO/CCR7/CD25/CD127/CD95/CD27 separated CD4+ naive, central memory, regulatory and stem cell-like memory cells by sorting. All sorted populations exceeded 95% purity. Reverse transcribing all isolated RNA meant expressed TCRB transcripts were sequenced. Sequenced by immunoSEQ multiplex PCR; TCRdb stores in-frame clones only, minus some. The table lists 300,000 to 350,000 clones, around 7.6% of them singletons. The clonotype comes from a woman aged 18-35 years in good health. Sequenced material: central memory CD4+ T cells from blood. The chain combines TRBV18 with TRBJ2-7; no firm D call. The CDR3 loop is CASSTTGSRVLFGEQYF. CDR3 in DNA: TGTGCCAGCTCGACAACTGGGTCAAGAGTTCTCTTTGGCGAGCAGTACTTC.